This T cell receptor (beta chain) was obtained from a study of PD-1 blockade in classical Hodgkin lymphoma. General study points: While CD8+ TCR diversity did not rise significantly by C4D1, CD4+ TCR diversity did.

This clone appeared a few times. The antigen remains unidentified. Clones were read by immunoSEQ multiplex PCR, and TCRdb kept only the in-frame ones, dropping some. The sample carries about 46,000 clones, approximately 70% recorded once. All patients experienced relapse after autologous stem cell transplantation, and brentuximab vedotin exposure was variable. This CDR3 contains 17 residues. V was trimmed by 1 base and J by 1 base, leaving 15 bases between them. Germline V gene sequence: CDR1 SGHRS, CDR2 YFSETQ. This chain connects TRBV5-1 to TRBJ1-3, with D possibly matching TRBD1 (5 bases). This receptor was taken from a human donor with classical Hodgkin lymphoma. Material: peripheral blood mononuclear cells (PBMCs), obtained at baseline. As DNA, the CDR3 is TGCGCCAGCAGCTTGTTCGGGACGGATCGATCTGGAAACACCATATATTTT. Translating gives CASSLFGTDRSGNTIYF.